This TCR beta chain is from a study of vaccination and CD4 T cells after COVID-19. The V gene end was trimmed by 6 bases and the J gene end by 1 base; junction bases not matched to a gene: 6. Germline V gene sequence: CDR1 KGHDR, CDR2 SFDVKD. The CDR3 loop spans 17 amino acids. As for this clonotype: Its target is unknown.

As for time point: late sampling 161 to 241 days after vaccination in a few convalescent patients. Treatment indicated: 10-day PBMC culture with coronavirus spike peptide pools or control peptides (ViraFEST assay). Culture of two million PBMCs per well took place with roughly 10 IU/ml IL-2 and 9 to 10 ug/ml peptide pools. Researchers used the Oncomine TCR Beta short-read assay to sequence DNA from cultured CD4+ T cells. Researchers extracted genomic DNA from CD4+ T cells that had been cultured. TCRdb re-analysed the PCR reads in MiXCR, keeping a single row per CDR3 protein. The sample comprises about 24,000 distinct CDR3 sequences, under 55% of which are singletons, and about 4% rests with the top ten.

The chain couples TRBV24-1 to TRBJ2-5, with 14 bases that match TRBD2. This TCR derives from a human donor who had recovered from COVID-19. The material was CD4+ T cells from blood, cultured in vitro, obtained about 7 months after SARS-CoV-2 vaccination. Here the CDR3 DNA reads TGTGCCACCAGTCCTGGGGGACTAGCGGGGGCCCAAGAGACCCAGTACTTC. It specifies CATSPGGLAGAQETQYF.